A single sample is the source of the 9 T cell receptor beta chains below, sequenced in a study of beta chain features in type 1 diabetes. Reverse transcribing all isolated RNA meant expressed TCRB transcripts were sequenced. Measured with immunoSEQ multiplex PCR; TCRdb has only the in-frame clones, and not every one. The data show over 350,000 clones, around 16% seen once. The specimen was naive CD4+ T cells from blood. The receptor set was obtained from a woman in her late teens or twenties in good health.

This CDR3 is CASSLLGPGEYGYTF. The DNA of the CDR3 is TGTGCCAGCAGCTTGCTAGGGCCGGGGGAGTATGGCTACACCTTC. The V call is TRBV5-6, the J call TRBJ1-2; D is possibly TRBD1 (5 bases). The germline gives CDR1 SGHDT, CDR2 YYEEEE. The V end lost 1 base, the J end lost 5 bases, and 15 bases lay between the germline ends. CDR3 length equals 15 residues.

This clone was recorded a few times. Germline and junction disagree at one end, which may indicate a read error. The chain joins TRBV29-1 to TRBJ2-1; D tentatively fits TRBD1 or TRBD2 (5 bases each). The CDR3 sequence is 14 residues long. From germline, CDR1 is SQVTM and CDR2 ANQGSEA. Here the CDR3 reads CSVKDSGSSNEQFF. In DNA form, the CDR3 reads TGCAGCGTTAAAGACAGCGGAAGCTCCAATGAGCAGTTCTTC.

This clone appeared a single time. This chain connects TRBV28 to TRBJ2-7; D may be TRBD2 (6 bases). Germline CDR1 is MDHEN and CDR2 is SYDVKM. The CDR3 extends over 14 amino acids. The ends were cut back, 6 bases at V and 0 bases at J, with 12 bases in the middle. CDR3 amino acids: CASRLATSSYEQYF. Here the CDR3 DNA reads TGTGCCAGCAGGCTAGCGACTAGCTCCTACGAGCAGTACTTC.

This clone was detected a few times. The chain couples TRBV30 to TRBJ2-5; 9 bases agree with TRBD2. V shed 1 base, J shed 5 bases, and the junction held 14 bases outside the gene matches. Germline loops: CDR1 GTSNPN, CDR2 SVGIG (reference sequence). This CDR3 has 17 residues. The CDR3 nucleotides read TGTGCCTGGAGTGCATCGGGACTAGCTCAAAAGGTGGAGACCCAGTACTTC. This sequence encodes CAWSASGLAQKVETQYF.

The chain combines TRBV9 with TRBJ2-1; 11 nucleotides align to TRBD2. The germline V gene encodes CDR1 SGDLS and CDR2 YYNGEE. The CDR3 has 15 residues. V shed 2 bases and J 7 bases; nucleotides not matched to a gene: 5. The CDR3, as DNA: TGTGCCAGCAGCGTCTCTCGACTAGCGGGAAATGAGCAGTTCTTC. Translation gives CASSVSRLAGNEQFF. Looking up the rest from reference TRBV9 and TRBJ2-1 gives the full variable domain: DSGVTQTPKHLITATGQRVTLRCSPRSGDLSVYWYQQSLDQGLQFLIQYYNGEERAKGNILERFSAQQFPDLHSELNLSSLELGDSALYFCASSVSRLAGNEQFFGPGTRLTVL.

The V gene is TRBV4-1, the J gene TRBJ2-3; D uncertain. The CDR3 spans 15 residues. V shed 3 bases and J shed 1 base, with 11 bases lying between them. Germline V gene sequence: CDR1 MGHRA, CDR2 YSYEKL. CDR3 DNA sequence: TGCGCCAGCAGCCACGTCCCCGTTGGCACAGATACGCAGTATTTT. This encodes CASSHVPVGTDTQYF.

This rearrangement joins TRBV6-5 to TRBJ2-3; 8 positions agree with TRBD2. Germline values: CDR1 MNHEY, CDR2 SVGAGI. With V trimmed by 4 bases and J by 3 bases, 9 bases remained unmatched. The CDR3 totals 16 residues. For the CDR3, the DNA is TGTGCCAGCAGTTCAACTATCAGCGGGAGTACAGATACGCAGTATTTT. As protein: CASSSTISGSTDTQYF.

The CDR3, as DNA: TGTGCCAGCAGTTTCGGGGGGGGAAGGCCCCAGCATTTT. It specifies CASSFGGGRPQHF. The rearrangement uses TRBV27 and TRBJ1-5, with D tentatively TRBD1 (5 bases). V was pared by 3 bases and J by 9 bases, with 12 bases between. Germline V gene data show CDR1 as MNHEY and CDR2 as SMNVEV (reference sequence). CDR3 length: 13 amino acids.

This clone was found a few times. This chain links TRBV29-1 with TRBJ2-7, with D possibly being TRBD1 (5 bases). V was shortened by 4 bases and J by 4 bases, with 11 bases between the two germline ends. From germline, CDR1 is SQVTM and CDR2 ANQGSEA. The CDR3 runs to 12 residues. The CDR3 coding sequence is TGCAGCGTTGTAGGGGTTTGGTACGAGCAGTACTTC. Protein sequence: CSVVGVWYEQYF.